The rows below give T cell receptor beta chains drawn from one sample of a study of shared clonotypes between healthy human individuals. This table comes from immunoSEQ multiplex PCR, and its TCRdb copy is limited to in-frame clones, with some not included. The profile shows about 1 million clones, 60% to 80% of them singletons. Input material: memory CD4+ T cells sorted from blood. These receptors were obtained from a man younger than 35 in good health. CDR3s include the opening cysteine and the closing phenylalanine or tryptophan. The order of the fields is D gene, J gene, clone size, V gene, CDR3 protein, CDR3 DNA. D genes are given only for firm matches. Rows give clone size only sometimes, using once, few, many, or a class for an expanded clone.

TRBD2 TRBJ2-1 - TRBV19 CASSARTSGSYNEQFF TGTGCCAGTAGTGCCCGGACTAGCGGCTCCTACAATGAGCAGTTCTTC
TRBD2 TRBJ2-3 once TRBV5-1 CASSLDGGVNADTQYF TGCGCCAGCAGCTTGGACGGGGGGGTCAATGCAGATACGCAGTATTTT
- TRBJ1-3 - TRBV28 CASSSNRELRYNTIYF TGTGCCAGCAGTTCTAACCGGGAGCTTCGATACAACACCATATATTTT
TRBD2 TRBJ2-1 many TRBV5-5 CASSLTPSGHYNEQFF TGTGCCAGCAGCTTGACCCCTAGCGGGCATTACAATGAGCAGTTCTTC
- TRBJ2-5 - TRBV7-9 CASRGGLQETQYF TGTGCCAGCAGGGGGGGCCTCCAAGAGACCCAGTACTTC
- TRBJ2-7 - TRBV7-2 CASSLAALNYEQYF TGTGCCAGCAGCTTAGCGGCGCTTAACTACGAGCAGTACTTC
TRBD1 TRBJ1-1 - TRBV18 CASSPQDRGTEAFF TGTGCCAGCTCACCACAGGACAGGGGAACTGAAGCTTTCTTT
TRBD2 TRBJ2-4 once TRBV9 CASSVGTSGSYIQYF TGTGCCAGCAGCGTAGGAACTAGCGGGAGTTACATTCAGTACTTC
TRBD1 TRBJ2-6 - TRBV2 CASSVRTGISGANVLTF TGTGCCAGCAGTGTTAGGACAGGGATCTCTGGGGCCAACGTCCTGACTTTC
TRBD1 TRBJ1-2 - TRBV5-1 CASSSLSGTGGDGYTF TGCGCCAGCAGCTCACTTTCCGGGACAGGGGGTGATGGCTACACCTTC
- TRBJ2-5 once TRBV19 CASSVGLKETQYF TGTGCCAGTAGTGTGGGACTCAAAGAGACCCAGTACTTC
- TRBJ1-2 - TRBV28 CASSFSSYGYTF TGTGCCAGCAGTTTCTCCAGCTATGGCTACACCTTC
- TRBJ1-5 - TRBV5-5 CASSPITGVGRNQPQHF TGTGCCAGCAGCCCGATTACGGGGGTAGGGAGGAATCAGCCCCAGCATTTT
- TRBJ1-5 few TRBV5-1 CASSLDGGDQPQHF TGCGCCAGCAGCTTGGATGGAGGGGATCAGCCCCAGCATTTT
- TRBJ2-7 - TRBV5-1 CASSREGELYEQYF TGCGCCAGCAGCAGAGAGGGGGAGCTCTACGAGCAGTACTTC
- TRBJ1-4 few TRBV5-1 CASSWGLTNEKLFF TGCGCCAGCAGCTGGGGTTTAACTAATGAAAAACTGTTTTTT
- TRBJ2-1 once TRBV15 CATSREGRGNEQFF TGTGCCACCAGCAGAGAAGGCAGGGGCAATGAGCAGTTCTTC
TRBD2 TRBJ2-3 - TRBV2 CASSVSGGAGGDTQYF TGTGCCAGCAGTGTAAGCGGGGGGGCCGGTGGAGATACGCAGTATTTT
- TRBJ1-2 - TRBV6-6 CASSYGDRANYGYTF TGTGCCAGCAGTTACGGAGACAGAGCTAACTATGGCTACACCTTC
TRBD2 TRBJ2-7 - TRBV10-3 CATRFPREGYEQYF TGTGCCACCAGATTTCCTCGGGAGGGATACGAGCAGTACTTC
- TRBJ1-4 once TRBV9 CASGGVSNEKLFF TGTGCCAGCGGGGGGGTTAGTAATGAAAAACTGTTTTTT
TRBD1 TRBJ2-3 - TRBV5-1 CASSPGDRASTDTQYF TGCGCCAGCAGCCCGGGGGACAGGGCCAGCACAGATACGCAGTATTTT
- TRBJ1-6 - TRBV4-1 CASSQDVVGAYNSPLHF TGCGCCAGCAGCCAAGATGTGGTGGGGGCCTATAATTCACCCCTCCACTTT